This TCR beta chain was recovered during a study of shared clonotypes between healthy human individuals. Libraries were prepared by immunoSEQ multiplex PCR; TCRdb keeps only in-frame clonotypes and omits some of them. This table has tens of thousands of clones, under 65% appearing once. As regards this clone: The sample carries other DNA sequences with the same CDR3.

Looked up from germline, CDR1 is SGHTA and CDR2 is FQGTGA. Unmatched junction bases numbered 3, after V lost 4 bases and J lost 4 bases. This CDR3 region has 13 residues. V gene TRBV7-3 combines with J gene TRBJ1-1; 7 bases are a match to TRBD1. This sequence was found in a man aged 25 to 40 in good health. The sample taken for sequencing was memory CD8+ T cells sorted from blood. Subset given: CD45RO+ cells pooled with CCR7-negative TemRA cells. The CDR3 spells CASSWTGGTEAFF. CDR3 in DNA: TGTGCCAGCAGCTGGACAGGCGGCACTGAAGCTTTCTTT.